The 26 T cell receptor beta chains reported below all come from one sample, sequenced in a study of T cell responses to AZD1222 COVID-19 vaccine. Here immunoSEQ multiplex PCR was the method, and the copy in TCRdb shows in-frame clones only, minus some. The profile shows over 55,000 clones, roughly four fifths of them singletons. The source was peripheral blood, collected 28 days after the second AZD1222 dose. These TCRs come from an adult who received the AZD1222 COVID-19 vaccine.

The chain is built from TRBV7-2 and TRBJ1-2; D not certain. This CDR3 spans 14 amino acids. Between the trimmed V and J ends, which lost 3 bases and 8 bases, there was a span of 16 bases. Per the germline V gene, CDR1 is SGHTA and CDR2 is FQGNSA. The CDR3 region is CASSFSAPSGGYTF. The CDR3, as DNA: TGTGCCAGCAGCTTTTCCGCGCCATCTGGGGGCTACACCTTC.

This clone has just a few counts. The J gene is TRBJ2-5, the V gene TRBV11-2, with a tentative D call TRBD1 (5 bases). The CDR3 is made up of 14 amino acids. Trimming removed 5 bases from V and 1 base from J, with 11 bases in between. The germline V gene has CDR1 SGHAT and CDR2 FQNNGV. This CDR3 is CASSILQGQETQYF. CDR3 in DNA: TGTGCCAGCAGCATACTTCAGGGCCAAGAGACCCAGTACTTC.

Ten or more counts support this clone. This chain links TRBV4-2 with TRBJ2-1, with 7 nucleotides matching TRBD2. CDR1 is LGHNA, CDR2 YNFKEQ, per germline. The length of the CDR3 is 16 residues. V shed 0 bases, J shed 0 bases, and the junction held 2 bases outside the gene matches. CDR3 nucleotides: TGTGCCAGCAGCCAAGAAGCTAGCGGCTCCTACAATGAGCAGTTCTTC. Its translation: CASSQEASGSYNEQFF.

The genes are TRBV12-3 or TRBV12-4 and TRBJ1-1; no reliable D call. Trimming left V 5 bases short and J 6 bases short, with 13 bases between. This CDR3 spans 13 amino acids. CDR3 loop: CASSKNGGPEAFF. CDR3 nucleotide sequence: TGTGCCAGCAGTAAAAACGGAGGACCTGAAGCTTTCTTT.

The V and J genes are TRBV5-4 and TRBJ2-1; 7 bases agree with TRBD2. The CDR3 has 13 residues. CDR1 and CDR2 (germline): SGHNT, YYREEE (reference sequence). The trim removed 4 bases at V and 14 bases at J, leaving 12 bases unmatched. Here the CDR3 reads CASSTTGGRMEFF. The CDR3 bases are TGTGCCAGCAGCACCACGGGGGGACGTATGGAGTTCTTC.

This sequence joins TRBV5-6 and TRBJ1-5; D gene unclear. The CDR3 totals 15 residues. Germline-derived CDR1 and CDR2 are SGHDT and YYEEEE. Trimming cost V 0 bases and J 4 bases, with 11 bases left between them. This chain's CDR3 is CASSLAGFGNQPQHF. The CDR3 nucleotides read TGTGCCAGCAGCTTGGCTGGGTTCGGAAATCAGCCCCAGCATTTT.

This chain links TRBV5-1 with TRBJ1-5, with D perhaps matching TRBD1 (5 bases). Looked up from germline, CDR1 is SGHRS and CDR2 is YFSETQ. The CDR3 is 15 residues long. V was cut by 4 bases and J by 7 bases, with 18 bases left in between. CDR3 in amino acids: CASSEDGGTRQPQHF. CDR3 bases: TGCGCCAGCAGCGAGGATGGGGGAACCCGACAGCCCCAGCATTTT.

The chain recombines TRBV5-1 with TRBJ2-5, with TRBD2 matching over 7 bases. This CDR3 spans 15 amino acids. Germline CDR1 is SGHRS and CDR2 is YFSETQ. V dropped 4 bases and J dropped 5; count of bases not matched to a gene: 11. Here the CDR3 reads CASSSGTTPGETQYF. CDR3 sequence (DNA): TGCGCCAGCAGCAGCGGGACGACCCCTGGCGAGACCCAGTACTTC.

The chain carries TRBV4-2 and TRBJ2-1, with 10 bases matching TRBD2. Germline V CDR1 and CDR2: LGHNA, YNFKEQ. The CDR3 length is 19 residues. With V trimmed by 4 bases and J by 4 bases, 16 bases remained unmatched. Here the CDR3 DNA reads TGTGCCAGCAGCCTCCCCCGCTCCGGGACTAGCGTCCTATACAATGAGCAGTTCTTC. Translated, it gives CASSLPRSGTSVLYNEQFF.

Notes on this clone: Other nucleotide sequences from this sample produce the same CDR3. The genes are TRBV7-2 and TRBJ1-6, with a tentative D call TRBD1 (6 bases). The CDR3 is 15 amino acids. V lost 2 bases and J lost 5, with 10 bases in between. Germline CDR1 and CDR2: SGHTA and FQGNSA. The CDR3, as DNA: TGTGCCAGCAGCTTACCAGGGGTTAATAATTCACCCCTCCACTTT. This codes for CASSLPGVNNSPLHF.

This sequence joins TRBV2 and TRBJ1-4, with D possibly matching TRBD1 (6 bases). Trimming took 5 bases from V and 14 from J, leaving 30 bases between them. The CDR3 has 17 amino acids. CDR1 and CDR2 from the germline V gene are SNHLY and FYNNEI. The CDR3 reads CASSSPSGTPPTWSLFF. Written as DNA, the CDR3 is TGTGCCAGCAGTTCTCCCTCCGGGACACCCCCGACTTGGTCCCTGTTTTTT.

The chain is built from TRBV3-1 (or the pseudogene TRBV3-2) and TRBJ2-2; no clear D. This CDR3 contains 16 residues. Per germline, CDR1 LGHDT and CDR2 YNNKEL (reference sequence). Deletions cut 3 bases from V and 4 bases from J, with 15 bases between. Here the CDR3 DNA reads TGTGCCAGCAGCCAGGGGATGCCCCGAGGCACCGGGGAGCTGTTTTTT. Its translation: CASSQGMPRGTGELFF.

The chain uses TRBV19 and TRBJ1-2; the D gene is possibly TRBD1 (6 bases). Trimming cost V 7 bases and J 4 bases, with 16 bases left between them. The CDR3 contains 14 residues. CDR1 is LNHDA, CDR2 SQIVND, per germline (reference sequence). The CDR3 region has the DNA TGTGCCAGTACCCGTGGGGGGGCAGGCTATGGCTACACCTTC. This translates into CASTRGGAGYGYTF. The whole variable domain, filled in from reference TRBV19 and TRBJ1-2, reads DGGITQSPKYLFRKEGQNVTLSCEQNLNHDAMYWYRQDPGQGLRLIYYSQIVNDFQKGDIAEGYSVSREKKESFPLTVTSAQKNPTAFYLCASTRGGAGYGYTFGSGTRLTVV.

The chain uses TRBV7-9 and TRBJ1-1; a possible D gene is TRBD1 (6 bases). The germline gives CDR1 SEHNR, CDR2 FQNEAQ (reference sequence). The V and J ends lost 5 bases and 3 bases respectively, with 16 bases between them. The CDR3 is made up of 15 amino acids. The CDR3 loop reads CASSQAAGHYTEAFF. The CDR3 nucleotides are TGTGCCAGCAGCCAAGCCGCGGGACATTACACTGAAGCTTTCTTT.

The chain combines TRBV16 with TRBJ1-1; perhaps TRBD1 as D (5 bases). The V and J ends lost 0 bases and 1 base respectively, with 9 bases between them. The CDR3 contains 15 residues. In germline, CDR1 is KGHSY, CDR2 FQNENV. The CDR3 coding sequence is TGTGCCAGCAGCCAATCCCCCGGGGCGAACACTGAAGCTTTCTTT. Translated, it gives CASSQSPGANTEAFF.

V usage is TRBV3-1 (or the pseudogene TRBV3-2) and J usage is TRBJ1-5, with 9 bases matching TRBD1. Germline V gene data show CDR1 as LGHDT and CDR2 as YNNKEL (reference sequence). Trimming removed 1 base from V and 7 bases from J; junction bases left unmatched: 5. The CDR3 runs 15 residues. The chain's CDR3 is CASSQVNRGRQPQHF. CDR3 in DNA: TGTGCCAGCAGCCAAGTTAACAGGGGGCGGCAGCCCCAGCATTTT.

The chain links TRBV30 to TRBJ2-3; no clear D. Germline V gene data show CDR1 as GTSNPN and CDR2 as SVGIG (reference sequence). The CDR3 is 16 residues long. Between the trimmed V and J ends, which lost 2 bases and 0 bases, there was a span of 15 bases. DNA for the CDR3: TGTGCCTGGAGTCTCGGGTCTGCGGCGAGCACAGATACGCAGTATTTT. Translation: CAWSLGSAASTDTQYF.

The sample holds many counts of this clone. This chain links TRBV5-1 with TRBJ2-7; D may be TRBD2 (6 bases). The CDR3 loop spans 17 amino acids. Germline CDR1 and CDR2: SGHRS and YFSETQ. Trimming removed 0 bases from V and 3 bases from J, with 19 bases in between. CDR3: CASSLVPPTSDFYEQYF. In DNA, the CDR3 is TGCGCCAGCAGCTTGGTCCCCCCGACTAGTGATTTCTACGAGCAGTACTTC. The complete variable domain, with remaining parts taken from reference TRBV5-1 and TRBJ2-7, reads KAGVTQTPRYLIKTRGQQVTLSCSPISGHRSVSWYQQTPGQGLQFLFEYFSETQRNKGNFPGRFSGRQFSNSRSEMNVSTLELGDSALYLCASSLVPPTSDFYEQYFGPGTRLTVT.

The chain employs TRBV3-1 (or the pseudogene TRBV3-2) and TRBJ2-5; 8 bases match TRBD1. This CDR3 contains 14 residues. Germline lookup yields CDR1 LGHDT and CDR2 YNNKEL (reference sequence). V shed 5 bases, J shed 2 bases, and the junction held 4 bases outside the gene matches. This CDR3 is CASSLRTGQETQYF. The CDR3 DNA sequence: TGTGCCAGCAGCTTGAGGACAGGGCAAGAGACCCAGTACTTC.

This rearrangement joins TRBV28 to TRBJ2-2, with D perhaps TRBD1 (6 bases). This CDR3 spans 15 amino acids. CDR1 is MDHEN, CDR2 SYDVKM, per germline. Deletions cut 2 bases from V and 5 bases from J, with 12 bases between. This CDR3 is CASSLPGVRTGELFF. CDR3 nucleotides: TGTGCCAGCAGTTTACCAGGGGTTAGGACCGGGGAGCTGTTTTTT.

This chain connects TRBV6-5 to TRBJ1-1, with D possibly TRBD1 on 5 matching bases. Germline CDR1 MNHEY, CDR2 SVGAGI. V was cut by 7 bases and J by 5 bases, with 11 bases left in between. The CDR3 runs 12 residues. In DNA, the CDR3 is TGTGCCAGCACCGGGAGGGGTACTGAAGCTTTCTTT. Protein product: CASTGRGTEAFF.

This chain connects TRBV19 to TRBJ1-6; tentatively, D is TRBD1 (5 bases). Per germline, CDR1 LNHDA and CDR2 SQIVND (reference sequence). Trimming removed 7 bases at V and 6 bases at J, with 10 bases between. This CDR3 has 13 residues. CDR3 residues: CASTQGANSPLHF. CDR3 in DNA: TGTGCCAGTACCCAAGGGGCTAATTCACCCCTCCACTTT.

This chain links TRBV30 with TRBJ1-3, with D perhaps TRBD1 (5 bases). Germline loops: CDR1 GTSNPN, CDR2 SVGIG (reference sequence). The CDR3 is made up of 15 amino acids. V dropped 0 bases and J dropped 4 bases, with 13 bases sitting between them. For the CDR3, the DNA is TGTGCCTGGAGTGTACTGGGGGTAGGCGGAAACACCATATATTTT. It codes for CAWSVLGVGGNTIYF. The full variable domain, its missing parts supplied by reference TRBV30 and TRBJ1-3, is SQTIHQWPATLVQPVGSPLSLECTVEGTSNPNLYWYRQAAGRGLQLLFYSVGIGQISSEVPQNLSASRPQDRQFILSSKKLLLSDSGFYLCAWSVLGVGGNTIYFGEGSWLTVV.

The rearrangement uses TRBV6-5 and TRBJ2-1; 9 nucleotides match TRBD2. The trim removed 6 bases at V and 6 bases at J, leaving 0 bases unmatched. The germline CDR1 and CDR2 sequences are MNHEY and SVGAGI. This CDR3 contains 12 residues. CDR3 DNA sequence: TGTGCCAGCAGGACTAGCGGCAATGAGCAGTTCTTC. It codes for CASRTSGNEQFF.

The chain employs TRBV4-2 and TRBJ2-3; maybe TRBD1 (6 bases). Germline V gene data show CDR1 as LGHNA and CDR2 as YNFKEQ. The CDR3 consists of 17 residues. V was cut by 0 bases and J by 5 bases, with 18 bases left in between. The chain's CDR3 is CASSQDQGTGNRDTQYF. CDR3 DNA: TGTGCCAGCAGCCAAGATCAGGGGACGGGGAACAGAGATACGCAGTATTTT.

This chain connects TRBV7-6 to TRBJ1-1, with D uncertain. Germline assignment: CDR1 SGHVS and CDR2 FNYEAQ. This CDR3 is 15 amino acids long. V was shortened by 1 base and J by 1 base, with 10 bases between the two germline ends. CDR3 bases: TGTGCCAGCAGCTTAGAAGGAGGTGGGAACACTGAAGCTTTCTTT. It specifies CASSLEGGGNTEAFF.